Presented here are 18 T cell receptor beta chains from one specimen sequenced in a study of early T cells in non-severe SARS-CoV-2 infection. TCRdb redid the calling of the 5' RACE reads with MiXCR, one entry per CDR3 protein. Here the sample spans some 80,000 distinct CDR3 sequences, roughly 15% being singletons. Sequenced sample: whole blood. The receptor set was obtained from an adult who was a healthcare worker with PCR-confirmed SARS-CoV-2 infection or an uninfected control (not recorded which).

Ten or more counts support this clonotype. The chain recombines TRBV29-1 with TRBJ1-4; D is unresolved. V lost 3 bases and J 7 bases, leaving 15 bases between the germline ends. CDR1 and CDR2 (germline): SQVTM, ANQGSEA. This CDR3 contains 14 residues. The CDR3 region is CSVEVLGEGEKLFF. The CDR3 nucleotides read TGCAGCGTTGAGGTCCTGGGAGAGGGTGAAAAACTGTTTTTT. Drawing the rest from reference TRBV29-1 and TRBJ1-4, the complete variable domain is SAVISQKPSRDICQRGTSLTIQCQVDSQVTMMFWYRQQPGQSLTLIATANQGSEATYESGFVIDKFPISRPNLTFSTLTVSNMSPEDSSIYLCSVEVLGEGEKLFFGSGTQLSVL.

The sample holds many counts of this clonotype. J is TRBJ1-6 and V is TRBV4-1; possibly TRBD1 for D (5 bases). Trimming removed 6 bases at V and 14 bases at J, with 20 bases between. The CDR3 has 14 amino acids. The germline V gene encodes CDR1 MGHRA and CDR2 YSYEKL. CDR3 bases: TGCGCCAGCAGTAGGGACCCAAAAGGCTGGGCCCTCCACTTT. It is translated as CASSRDPKGWALHF.

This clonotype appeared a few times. CDR3 nucleotides: TGTGCCAGCAGTGGCAGGGGTCCCTACGAGCAGTACTTC. Translation: CASSGRGPYEQYF. V usage is TRBV12-3 or TRBV12-4 and J usage is TRBJ2-7, with TRBD1 as a possible D gene (6 bases). V lost 5 bases and J lost 2, with 10 bases in between. The CDR3 length is 13 residues.

The CDR3, as DNA: TGTGCCATCCGGGACAGGTTCACAGATACGCAGTATTTT. This sequence encodes CAIRDRFTDTQYF. This rearrangement joins TRBV6-1 to TRBJ2-3; 8 nucleotides agree with TRBD1. The CDR3 sequence is 13 residues long. Trimming at V came to 10 bases and at J to 2 bases, leaving 5 bases not matched to a gene. Germline V gene lookup returns CDR1 MNHNS and CDR2 SASEGT.

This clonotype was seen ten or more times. As DNA, the CDR3 is TGTGCCAGCCGGGGCCCTCCAGAGACCCAGTACTTC. This codes for CASRGPPETQYF. The chain combines TRBV7-9 with TRBJ2-5; either TRBD1 or TRBD2 may supply D (5 bases each). CDR1 and CDR2 (germline): SEHNR, FQNEAQ (reference sequence). Trimming took 8 bases from V and 4 from J, leaving 11 bases between them. The CDR3 has 12 amino acids.

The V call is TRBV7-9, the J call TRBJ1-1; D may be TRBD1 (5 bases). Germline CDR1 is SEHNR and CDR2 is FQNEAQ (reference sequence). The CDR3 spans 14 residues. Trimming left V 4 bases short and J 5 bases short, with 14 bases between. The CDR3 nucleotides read TGTGCCAGCAGCTCGCAGGGCTTGAGGACTGAAGCTTTCTTT. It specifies CASSSQGLRTEAFF.

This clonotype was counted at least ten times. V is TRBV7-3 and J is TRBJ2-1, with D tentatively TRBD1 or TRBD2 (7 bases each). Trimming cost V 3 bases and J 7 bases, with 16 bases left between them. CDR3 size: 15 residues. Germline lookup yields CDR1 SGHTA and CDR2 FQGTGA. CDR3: CASSLSGTAKNEQFF. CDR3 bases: TGTGCCAGCAGCTTGAGCGGGACAGCAAAGAATGAGCAGTTCTTC. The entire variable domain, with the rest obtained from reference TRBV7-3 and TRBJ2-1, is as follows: GAGVSQTPSNKVTEKGKYVELRCDPISGHTALYWYRQSLGQGPEFLIYFQGTGAADDSGLPNDRFFAVRPEGSVSTLKIQRTERGDSAVYLCASSLSGTAKNEQFFGPGTRLTVL.

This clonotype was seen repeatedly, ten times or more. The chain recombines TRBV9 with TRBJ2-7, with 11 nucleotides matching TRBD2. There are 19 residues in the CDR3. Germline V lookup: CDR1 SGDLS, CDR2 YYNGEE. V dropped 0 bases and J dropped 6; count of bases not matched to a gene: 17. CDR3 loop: CASSVEGSGGAGLLCEQYF. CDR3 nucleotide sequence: TGTGCCAGCAGCGTAGAGGGTAGCGGGGGGGCCGGTCTTCTCTGCGAGCAGTACTTC.

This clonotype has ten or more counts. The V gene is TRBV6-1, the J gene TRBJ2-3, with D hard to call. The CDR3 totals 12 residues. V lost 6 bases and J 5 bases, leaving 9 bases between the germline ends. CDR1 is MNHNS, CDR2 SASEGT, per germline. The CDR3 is CASSEDGDTQYF. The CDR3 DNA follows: TGTGCCAGCAGCGAGGACGGAGATACGCAGTATTTT.

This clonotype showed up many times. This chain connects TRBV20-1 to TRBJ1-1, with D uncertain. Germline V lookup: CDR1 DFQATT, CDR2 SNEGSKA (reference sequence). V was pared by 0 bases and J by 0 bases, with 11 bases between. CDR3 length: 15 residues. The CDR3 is CSARDYKYMNTEAFF. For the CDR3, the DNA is TGCAGTGCTAGAGATTACAAATACATGAACACTGAAGCTTTCTTT.

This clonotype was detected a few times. The CDR3, as DNA: TGTGCCAGCAGCTTGACGGCCACTGAAGCTTTCTTT. Protein sequence: CASSLTATEAFF. The chain combines TRBV11-2 with TRBJ1-1, with unresolved D. Looked up from germline, CDR1 is SGHAT and CDR2 is FQNNGV. The CDR3 totals 12 residues. The germline V and J ends were trimmed by 3 bases and 4 bases, with 6 bases remaining between them.

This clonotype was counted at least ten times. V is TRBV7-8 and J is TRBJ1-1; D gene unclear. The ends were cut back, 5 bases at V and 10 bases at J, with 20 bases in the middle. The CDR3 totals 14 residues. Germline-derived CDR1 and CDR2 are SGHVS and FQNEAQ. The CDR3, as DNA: TGTGCCAGCAGCCCCCGTTCAGGCTCCCTATCAGCTTTCTTT. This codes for CASSPRSGSLSAFF. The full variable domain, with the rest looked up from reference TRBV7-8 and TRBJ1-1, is GAGVSQSPRYKVAKRGQDVALRCDPISGHVSLFWYQQALGQGPEFLTYFQNEAQLDKSGLPSDRFFAERPEGSVSTLKIQRTQQEDSAVYLCASSPRSGSLSAFFGQGTRLTVV.

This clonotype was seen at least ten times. For the CDR3, the DNA is TGTGCCACCAGTGATACCCCCCGGGGGGATCAGCCCCAGCATTTT. Translating it yields CATSDTPRGDQPQHF. The J gene is TRBJ1-5, the V gene TRBV24-1; D perhaps matches TRBD1 (5 bases). Germline V gene sequence: CDR1 KGHDR, CDR2 SFDVKD. Trimming left V 3 bases short and J 5 bases short, with 13 bases between. The CDR3 has 15 amino acids.

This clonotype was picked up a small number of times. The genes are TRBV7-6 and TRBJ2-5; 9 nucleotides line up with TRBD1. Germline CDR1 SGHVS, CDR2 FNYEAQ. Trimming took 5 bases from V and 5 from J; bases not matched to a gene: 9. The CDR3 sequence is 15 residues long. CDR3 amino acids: CASSPPGQGMETQYF. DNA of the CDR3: TGTGCCAGCAGCCCCCCGGGACAGGGTATGGAGACCCAGTACTTC.

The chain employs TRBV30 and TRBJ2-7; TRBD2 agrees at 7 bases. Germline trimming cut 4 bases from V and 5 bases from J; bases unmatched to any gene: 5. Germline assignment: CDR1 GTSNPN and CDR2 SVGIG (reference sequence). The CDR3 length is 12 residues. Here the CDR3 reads CAWMAGRDEQYF. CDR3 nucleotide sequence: TGTGCCTGGATGGCAGGGAGGGACGAGCAGTACTTC.

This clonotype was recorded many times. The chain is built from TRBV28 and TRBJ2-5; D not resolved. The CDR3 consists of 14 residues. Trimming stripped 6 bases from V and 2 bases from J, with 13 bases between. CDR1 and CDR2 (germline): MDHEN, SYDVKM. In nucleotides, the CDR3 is TGTGCCAGCAGCCTCTACTCGACACAAGAGACCCAGTACTTC. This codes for CASSLYSTQETQYF. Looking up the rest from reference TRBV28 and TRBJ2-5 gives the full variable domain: DVKVTQSSRYLVKRTGEKVFLECVQDMDHENMFWYRQDPGLGLRLIYFSYDVKMKEKGDIPEGYSVSREKKERFSLILESASTNQTSMYLCASSLYSTQETQYFGPGTRLLVL.

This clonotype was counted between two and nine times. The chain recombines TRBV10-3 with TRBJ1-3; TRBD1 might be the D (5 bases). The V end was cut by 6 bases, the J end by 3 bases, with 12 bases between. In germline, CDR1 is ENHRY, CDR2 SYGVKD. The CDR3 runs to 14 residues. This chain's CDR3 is CAIRHQGGGNTIYF. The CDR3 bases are TGTGCCATCAGGCACCAGGGAGGTGGAAACACCATATATTTT.

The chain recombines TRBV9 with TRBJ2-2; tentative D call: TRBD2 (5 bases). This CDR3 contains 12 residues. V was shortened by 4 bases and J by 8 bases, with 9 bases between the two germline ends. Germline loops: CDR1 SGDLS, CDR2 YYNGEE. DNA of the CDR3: TGTGCCAGCAGCCTCGGAGGAGGGGAGCTGTTTTTT. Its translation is CASSLGGGELFF.